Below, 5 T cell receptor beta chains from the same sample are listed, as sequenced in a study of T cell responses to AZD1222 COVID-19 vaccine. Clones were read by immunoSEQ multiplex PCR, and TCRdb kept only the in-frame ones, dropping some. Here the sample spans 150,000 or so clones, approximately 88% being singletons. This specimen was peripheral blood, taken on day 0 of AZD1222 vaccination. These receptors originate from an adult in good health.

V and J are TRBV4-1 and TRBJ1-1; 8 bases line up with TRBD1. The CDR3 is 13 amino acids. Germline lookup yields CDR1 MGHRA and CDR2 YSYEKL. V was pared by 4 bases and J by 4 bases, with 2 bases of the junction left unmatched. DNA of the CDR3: TGCGCCAGCAGCCTAGACAGGGGCACTGAAGCTTTCTTT. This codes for CASSLDRGTEAFF.

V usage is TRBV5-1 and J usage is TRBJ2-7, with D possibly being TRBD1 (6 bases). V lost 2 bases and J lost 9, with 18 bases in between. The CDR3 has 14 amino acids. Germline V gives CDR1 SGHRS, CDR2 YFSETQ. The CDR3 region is CASSFWTARVGQYF. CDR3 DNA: TGCGCCAGCAGCTTCTGGACAGCCCGCGTCGGGCAGTACTTC.

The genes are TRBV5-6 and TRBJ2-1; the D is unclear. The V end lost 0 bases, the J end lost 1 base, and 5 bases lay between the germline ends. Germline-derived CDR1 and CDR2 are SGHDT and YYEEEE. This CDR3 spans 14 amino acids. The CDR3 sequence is CASSLGLSYNEQFF. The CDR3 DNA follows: TGTGCCAGCAGCTTGGGGCTTTCCTACAATGAGCAGTTCTTC. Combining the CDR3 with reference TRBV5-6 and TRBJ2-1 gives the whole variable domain DAGVTQSPTHLIKTRGQQVTLRCSPKSGHDTVSWYQQALGQGPQFIFQYYEEEERQRGNFPDRFSGHQFPNYSSELNVNALLLGDSALYLCASSLGLSYNEQFFGPGTRLTVL.

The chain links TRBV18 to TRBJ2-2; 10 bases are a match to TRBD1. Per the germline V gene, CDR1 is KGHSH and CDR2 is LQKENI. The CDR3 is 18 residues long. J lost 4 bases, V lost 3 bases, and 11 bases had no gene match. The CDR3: CASSPVLLTGGPTGELFF. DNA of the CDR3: TGTGCCAGCTCACCGGTTTTACTGACAGGGGGCCCCACCGGGGAGCTGTTTTTT. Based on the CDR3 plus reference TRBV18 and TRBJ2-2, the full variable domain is NAGVMQNPRHLVRRRGQEARLRCSPMKGHSHVYWYRQLPEEGLKFMVYLQKENIIDESGMPKERFSAEFPKEGPSILRIQQVVRGDSAAYFCASSPVLLTGGPTGELFFGEGSRLTVL.

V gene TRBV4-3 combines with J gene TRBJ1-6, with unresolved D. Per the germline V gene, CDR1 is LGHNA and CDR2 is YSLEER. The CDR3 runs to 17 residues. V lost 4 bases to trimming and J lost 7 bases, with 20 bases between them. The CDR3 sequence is CASSPGGMVPLNSPLHF. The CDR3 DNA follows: TGCGCCAGCAGCCCGGGTGGTATGGTCCCCCTCAATTCACCCCTCCACTTT.